The 20 T cell receptor beta chains below were found in one sample sequenced in a study of CD8 T cells in ankylosing spondylitis. Findings and limits, study-wide: Made up of about eight highly homologous variants, a TCR beta motif appeared characteristic of ankylosing spondylitis blood.

Their recognized antigens are unknown. TCRdb reprocessed the 5' RACE reads with MiXCR, giving one entry per CDR3 protein. The sample contains more than 650,000 distinct CDR3 sequences, roughly 10% of which appear only once. Input material: blood, either unsorted or a sorted T cell fraction (not recorded which). These receptors were obtained from a male donor with ankylosing spondylitis.

The chain links TRBV20-1 to TRBJ1-1; D may be TRBD1 (6 bases). Germline CDR1 is DFQATT and CDR2 is SNEGSKA (reference sequence). This CDR3 spans 14 amino acids. V lost 2 bases, J lost 3 bases, and 13 bases lay in between. DNA of the CDR3: TGCAGTGCTAGAAGGGGGGGCCCATACACTGAAGCTTTCTTT. This encodes CSARRGGPYTEAFF.

This clonotype was seen a handful of times. The V and J genes are TRBV4-1 and TRBJ2-3, with D maybe TRBD1 (7 bases). Germline values: CDR1 MGHRA, CDR2 YSYEKL. This CDR3 contains 16 residues. V lost 5 bases, J lost 5 bases, and 20 bases lay in between. The CDR3 nucleotides are TGCGCCAGCAGCGTTCGGGCCAGCCAGGGGGGAGATACGCAGTATTTT. This sequence encodes CASSVRASQGGDTQYF.

This clonotype was detected a few times. CDR3 amino acids: CASSPYRGLDQPQHF. CDR3 nucleotides: TGTGCCAGCTCACCTTACAGGGGTCTTGATCAGCCCCAGCATTTT. V and J are TRBV18 and TRBJ1-5, with 7 bases aligning to TRBD1. The trim removed 3 bases at V and 5 bases at J, leaving 7 bases unmatched. This CDR3 is 15 amino acids long. Per the germline V gene, CDR1 is KGHSH and CDR2 is LQKENI.

This clonotype was seen only a few times. The chain uses TRBV24-1 and TRBJ2-5; TRBD2 might be the D (6 bases). This CDR3 spans 17 amino acids. Germline CDR1 KGHDR, CDR2 SFDVKD. V lost 5 bases, J lost 5 bases, and 23 bases lay in between. The CDR3 loop reads CATSAPPPRGGGETQYF. The CDR3 DNA is TGTGCCACCAGTGCCCCTCCCCCCCGGGGAGGAGGCGAGACCCAGTACTTC.

This clonotype was counted only a few times. The chain couples TRBV12-5 to TRBJ1-1, with 10 nucleotides matching TRBD1. V shed 3 bases, J shed 5 bases, and the junction held 12 bases outside the gene matches. The CDR3 length is 17 residues. Germline CDR1 and CDR2: LGHNT and FRNRAP. DNA of the CDR3: TGTGCTAGTGGTTTTATGGGACAGGGGAGATCGAGGACTGAAGCTTTCTTT. Translation gives CASGFMGQGRSRTEAFF.

This clonotype was counted ten times or more. CDR3 coding DNA: TGTGCCAGCAGTCCCGGGCTCTCCTACGAGCAGTACTTC. Translation: CASSPGLSYEQYF. The rearrangement joins TRBV18 to TRBJ2-7, with D uncertain. Trimming shortened V by 8 bases and J by 0 bases, and 11 bases separated the two germline ends. CDR1 is KGHSH, CDR2 LQKENI, per germline. The CDR3 is made up of 13 amino acids.

V gene TRBV12-3 or TRBV12-4 combines with J gene TRBJ2-5; D ambiguous. This CDR3 contains 14 residues. V was cut by 3 bases and J by 0 bases, with 8 bases left in between. CDR3 in amino acids: CASSLERDQETQYF. The CDR3 DNA reads as TGTGCCAGCAGTTTGGAAAGGGACCAAGAGACCCAGTACTTC.

This clonotype came up a few times. The chain is built from TRBV30 and TRBJ1-2; D is uncertain. CDR1 is GTSNPN and CDR2 is SVGIG in the germline V gene (reference sequence). Trimming pared 7 bases from V and 2 bases from J, leaving 17 bases between. CDR3 length equals 14 residues. The CDR3 DNA sequence: TGTGCCTCCCCCTCTGGATTTTCCAACTATGGCTACACCTTC. It is translated as CASPSGFSNYGYTF.

The V and J genes are TRBV7-2 and TRBJ2-5, with 9 bases lining up with TRBD2. With V trimmed by 1 base and J by 2 bases, 8 bases remained unmatched. The CDR3 sequence is 17 residues long. From germline, CDR1 is SGHTA and CDR2 FQGNSA. The CDR3 nucleotides are TGTGCCAGCAGCTTAGGGGTGGCTAGCGGGAAGCAAGAGACCCAGTACTTC. Translating it yields CASSLGVASGKQETQYF.

This rearrangement joins TRBV7-8 to TRBJ2-1, with 9 bases aligning to TRBD1. J was trimmed by 8 bases and V by 1 base; bases with no gene match: 3. Germline CDR1 reads SGHVS; CDR2 reads FQNEAQ. The CDR3 extends over 14 amino acids. The CDR3 region is CASSLGWTGDEQFF. CDR3 DNA: TGTGCCAGCAGCTTAGGTTGGACAGGGGATGAGCAGTTCTTC.

The chain has TRBV4-3 and TRBJ1-4; 8 bases are a match to TRBD1. Trimming removed 0 bases from V and 5 bases from J; junction bases left unmatched: 5. CDR3 size: 16 residues. From germline, CDR1 is LGHNA and CDR2 YSLEER. The CDR3 sequence: CASSQEYGQGNEKLFF. The CDR3 nucleotides are TGCGCCAGCAGCCAAGAATACGGACAGGGAAATGAAAAACTGTTTTTT.

This clonotype was counted a few times. The chain employs TRBV20-1 and TRBJ2-5; the match to TRBD1 covers 8 bases. V dropped 6 bases and J dropped 4; count of bases not matched to a gene: 13. Germline-derived CDR1 and CDR2 are DFQATT and SNEGSKA (reference sequence). The CDR3 consists of 15 residues. This CDR3 reads CSAGNDRGPRETQYF. CDR3 DNA sequence: TGCAGTGCCGGGAACGACAGGGGTCCGCGAGAGACCCAGTACTTC.

The V call is TRBV10-3, the J call TRBJ2-7; D remains unclear. Trimming removed 7 bases at V and 0 bases at J, with 13 bases between. Germline loops: CDR1 ENHRY, CDR2 SYGVKD. The length of the CDR3 is 14 residues. CDR3 region: CAITTGLNSYEQYF. The CDR3 nucleotides are TGTGCCATCACCACCGGCCTCAACTCCTACGAGCAGTACTTC.

The chain is built from TRBV6-6 and TRBJ2-5; D may be TRBD1 (6 bases). This CDR3 comprises 13 residues. Trimming removed 5 bases from V and 5 bases from J, with 12 bases in between. Germline CDR1 MNHNY, CDR2 SVGAGI (reference sequence). The CDR3 bases are TGTGCCAGCAGTCCGACAGGAACCGAGACCCAGTACTTC. Its protein product is CASSPTGTETQYF.

This clonotype was counted a few times. This chain joins TRBV10-3 and TRBJ1-5; perhaps TRBD1 as D (6 bases). This CDR3 has 15 residues. Germline V gene sequence: CDR1 ENHRY, CDR2 SYGVKD. Trimming removed 3 bases from V and 5 bases from J, with 14 bases in between. The DNA for the CDR3 is TGTGCCATCAGTGAAAACCGGGACACCTATCAGCCCCAGCATTTT. Translation gives CAISENRDTYQPQHF.

This clonotype was seen a handful of times. V usage is TRBV18 and J usage is TRBJ1-5; 8 positions match TRBD1. This CDR3 is built from 16 residues. CDR1 and CDR2 (germline): KGHSH, LQKENI. With 3 bases clipped from V and 7 bases from J, the junction kept 11 bases outside the gene matches. For the CDR3, the DNA is TGTGCCAGCTCACCCCAAGGACAGGGAGGGTACCAGCCCCAGCATTTT. This translates into CASSPQGQGGYQPQHF.

This clonotype was seen at least ten times. The chain is built from TRBV5-1 and TRBJ1-1; no clear D. CDR1 is SGHRS, CDR2 YFSETQ, per germline. V was trimmed by 4 bases and J by 6 bases, leaving 10 bases between them. The CDR3 length is 12 residues. In DNA, the CDR3 is TGCGCCAGCAGCCGGACGTCGGCTGAAGCTTTCTTT. This codes for CASSRTSAEAFF.

V usage is TRBV12-3 or TRBV12-4 and J usage is TRBJ1-5; 8 positions match TRBD1. CDR3 length equals 16 residues. Losses at the gene ends were 3 bases for V and 1 base for J; bases not matched to a gene: 5. The CDR3 region is CASSLATGASNQPQHF. CDR3 DNA: TGTGCCAGCAGTTTGGCGACAGGGGCAAGCAATCAGCCCCAGCATTTT.

The sample holds many counts of this clonotype. This chain uses TRBV5-1 with TRBJ1-5; no reliable D call. The CDR3 runs 13 residues. V was trimmed by 2 bases and J by 4 bases, leaving 7 bases between them. Germline CDR1 SGHRS, CDR2 YFSETQ. Here the CDR3 DNA reads TGCGCCAGCAGCTTTGACCCGAATCAGCCCCAGCATTTT. Its protein product is CASSFDPNQPQHF. Based on the CDR3 plus reference TRBV5-1 and TRBJ1-5, the full variable domain is KAGVTQTPRYLIKTRGQQVTLSCSPISGHRSVSWYQQTPGQGLQFLFEYFSETQRNKGNFPGRFSGRQFSNSRSEMNVSTLELGDSALYLCASSFDPNQPQHFGDGTRLSIL.

This clonotype was found many times. V usage is TRBV7-9 and J usage is TRBJ2-1, with 7 bases lining up with TRBD1. This CDR3 has 15 amino acids. Losses at the gene ends were 1 base for V and 7 bases for J; bases not matched to a gene: 7. The germline V gene encodes CDR1 SEHNR and CDR2 FQNEAQ (reference sequence). The CDR3: CASSLGGTVSNEQFF. DNA for the CDR3: TGTGCCAGCAGCTTAGGGGGGACAGTCTCGAATGAGCAGTTCTTC.